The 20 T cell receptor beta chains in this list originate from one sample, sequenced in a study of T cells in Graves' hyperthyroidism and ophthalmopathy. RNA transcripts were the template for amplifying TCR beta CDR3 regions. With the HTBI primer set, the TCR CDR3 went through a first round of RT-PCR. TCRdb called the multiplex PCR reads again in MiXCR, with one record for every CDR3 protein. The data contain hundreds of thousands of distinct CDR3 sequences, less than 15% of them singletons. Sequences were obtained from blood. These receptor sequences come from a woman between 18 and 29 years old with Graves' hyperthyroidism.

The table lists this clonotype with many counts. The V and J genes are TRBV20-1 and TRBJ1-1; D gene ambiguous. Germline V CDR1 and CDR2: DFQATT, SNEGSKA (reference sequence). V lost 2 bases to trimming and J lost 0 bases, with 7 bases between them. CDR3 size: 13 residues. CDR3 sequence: CSARQALNTEAFF. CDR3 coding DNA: TGCAGTGCTAGACAGGCATTGAACACTGAAGCTTTCTTT.

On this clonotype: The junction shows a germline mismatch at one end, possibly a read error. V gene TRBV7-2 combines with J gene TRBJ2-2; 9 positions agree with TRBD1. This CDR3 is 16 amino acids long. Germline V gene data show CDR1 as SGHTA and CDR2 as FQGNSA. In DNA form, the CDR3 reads TGTGCCAGCAGCCGGACCGGGACAGGGAACGCCGGGGAGCTGTTTTTT. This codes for CASSRTGTGNAGELFF.

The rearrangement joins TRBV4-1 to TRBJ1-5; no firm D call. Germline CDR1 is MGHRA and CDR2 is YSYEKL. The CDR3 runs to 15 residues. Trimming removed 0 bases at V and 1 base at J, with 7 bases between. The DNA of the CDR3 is TGCGCCAGCAGCCAAGATTGGCAGAGCAATCAGCCCCAGCATTTT. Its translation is CASSQDWQSNQPQHF.

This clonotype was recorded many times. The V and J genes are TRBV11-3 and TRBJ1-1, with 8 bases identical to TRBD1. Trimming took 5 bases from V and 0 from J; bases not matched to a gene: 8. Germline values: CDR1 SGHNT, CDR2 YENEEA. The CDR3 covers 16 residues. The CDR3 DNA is TGTGCCAGCAGCGCCGACAGGGGTCTGATGAACACTGAAGCTTTCTTT. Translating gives CASSADRGLMNTEAFF. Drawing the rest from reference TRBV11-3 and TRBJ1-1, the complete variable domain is EAGVVQSPRYKIIEKKQPVAFWCNPISGHNTLYWYLQNLGQGPELLIRYENEEAVDDSQLPKDRFSAERLKGVDSTLKIQPAELGDSAVYLCASSADRGLMNTEAFFGQGTRLTVV.

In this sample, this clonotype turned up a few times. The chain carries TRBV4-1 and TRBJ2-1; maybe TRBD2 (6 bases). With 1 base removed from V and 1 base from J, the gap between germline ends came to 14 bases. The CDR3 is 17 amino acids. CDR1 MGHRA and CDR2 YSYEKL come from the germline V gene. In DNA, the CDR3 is TGCGCCAGCAGCCAAGTCGTCCAAGCGGGTTCCTACAATGAGCAGTTCTTC. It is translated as CASSQVVQAGSYNEQFF.

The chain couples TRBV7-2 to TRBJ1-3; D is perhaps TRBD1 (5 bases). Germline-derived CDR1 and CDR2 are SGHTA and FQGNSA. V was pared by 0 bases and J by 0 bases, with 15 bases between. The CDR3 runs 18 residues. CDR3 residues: CASSLALTGPLSGNTIYF. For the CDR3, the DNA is TGTGCCAGCAGCTTAGCGTTAACGGGGCCGCTCTCTGGAAACACCATATATTTT.

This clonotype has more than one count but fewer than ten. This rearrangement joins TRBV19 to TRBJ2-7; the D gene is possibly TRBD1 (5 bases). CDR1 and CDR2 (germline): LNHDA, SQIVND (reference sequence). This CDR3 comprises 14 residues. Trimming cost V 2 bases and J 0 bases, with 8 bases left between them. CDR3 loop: CASSIQGSSYEQYF. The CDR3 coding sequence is TGTGCCAGTAGTATACAGGGTAGCTCCTACGAGCAGTACTTC. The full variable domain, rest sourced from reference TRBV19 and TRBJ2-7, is DGGITQSPKYLFRKEGQNVTLSCEQNLNHDAMYWYRQDPGQGLRLIYYSQIVNDFQKGDIAEGYSVSREKKESFPLTVTSAQKNPTAFYLCASSIQGSSYEQYFGPGTRLTVT.

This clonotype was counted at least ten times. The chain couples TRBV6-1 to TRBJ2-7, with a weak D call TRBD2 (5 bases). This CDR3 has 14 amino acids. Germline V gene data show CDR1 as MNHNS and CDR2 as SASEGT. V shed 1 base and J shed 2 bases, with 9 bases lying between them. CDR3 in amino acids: CASSEGEWAYEQYF. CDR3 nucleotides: TGTGCCAGCAGTGAAGGGGAGTGGGCCTACGAGCAGTACTTC.

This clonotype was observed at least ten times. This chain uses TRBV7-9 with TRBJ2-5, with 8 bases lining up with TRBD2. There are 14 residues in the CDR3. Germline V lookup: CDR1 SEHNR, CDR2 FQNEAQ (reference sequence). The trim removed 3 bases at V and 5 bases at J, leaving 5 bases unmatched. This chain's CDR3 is CASSLGPGGETQYF. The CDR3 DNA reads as TGTGCCAGCAGCTTGGGACCGGGGGGGGAGACCCAGTACTTC.

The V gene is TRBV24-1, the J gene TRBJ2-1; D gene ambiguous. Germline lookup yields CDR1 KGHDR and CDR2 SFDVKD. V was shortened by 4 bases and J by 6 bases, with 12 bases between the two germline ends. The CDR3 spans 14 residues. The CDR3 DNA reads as TGTGCCACCAGTGACCCCCCGGACGGCAATGAGCAGTTCTTC. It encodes CATSDPPDGNEQFF.

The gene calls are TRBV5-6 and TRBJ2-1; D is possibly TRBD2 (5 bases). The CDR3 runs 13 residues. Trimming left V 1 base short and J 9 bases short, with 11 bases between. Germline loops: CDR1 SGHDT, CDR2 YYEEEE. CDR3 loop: CASSLQLEGEQFF. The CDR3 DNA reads TGTGCCAGCAGCTTGCAGCTTGAGGGTGAGCAGTTCTTC.

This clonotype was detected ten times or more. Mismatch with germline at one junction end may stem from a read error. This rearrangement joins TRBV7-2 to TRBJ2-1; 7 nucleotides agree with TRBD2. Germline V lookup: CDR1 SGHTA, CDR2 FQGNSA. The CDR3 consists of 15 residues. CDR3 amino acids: CASSLAAPSYNEQFF. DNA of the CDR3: TGTGCCAGCAGCCTAGCGGCACCCTCCTACAATGAGCAGTTCTTC.

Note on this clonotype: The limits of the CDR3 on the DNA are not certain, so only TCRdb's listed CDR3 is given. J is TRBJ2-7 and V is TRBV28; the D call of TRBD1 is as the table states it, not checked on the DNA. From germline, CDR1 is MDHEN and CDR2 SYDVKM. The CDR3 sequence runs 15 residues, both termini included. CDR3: CASSSSDRPAYEQYF.

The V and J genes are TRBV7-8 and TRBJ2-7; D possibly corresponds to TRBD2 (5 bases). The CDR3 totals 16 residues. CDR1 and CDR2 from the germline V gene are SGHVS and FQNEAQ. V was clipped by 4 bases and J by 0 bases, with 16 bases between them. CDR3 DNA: TGTGCCAGCAGCTCCCCCGGGCGGGCCTACTCCTACGAGCAGTACTTC. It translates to CASSSPGRAYSYEQYF.

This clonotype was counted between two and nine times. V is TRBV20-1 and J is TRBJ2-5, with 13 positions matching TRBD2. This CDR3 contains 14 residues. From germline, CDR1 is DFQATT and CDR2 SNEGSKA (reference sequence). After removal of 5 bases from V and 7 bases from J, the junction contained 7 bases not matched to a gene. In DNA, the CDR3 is TGCAGTGCTCCCGGACTAGCGGGAGTGGGGACCCAGTACTTC. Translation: CSAPGLAGVGTQYF.

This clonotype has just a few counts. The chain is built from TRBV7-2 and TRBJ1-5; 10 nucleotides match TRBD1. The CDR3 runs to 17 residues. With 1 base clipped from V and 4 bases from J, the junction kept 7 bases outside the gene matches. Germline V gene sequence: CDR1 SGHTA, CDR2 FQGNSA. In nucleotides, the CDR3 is TGTGCCAGCAGCTTAGGAGGACAGGGGGAGACTAATCAGCCCCAGCATTTT. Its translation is CASSLGGQGETNQPQHF.

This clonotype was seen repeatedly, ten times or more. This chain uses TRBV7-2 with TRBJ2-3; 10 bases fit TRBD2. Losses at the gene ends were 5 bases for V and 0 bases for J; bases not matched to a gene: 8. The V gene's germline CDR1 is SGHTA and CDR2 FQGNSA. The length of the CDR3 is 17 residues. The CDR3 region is CASSPPRTSGSTDTQYF. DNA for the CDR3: TGTGCCAGCAGCCCCCCAAGGACTAGCGGTAGCACAGATACGCAGTATTTT. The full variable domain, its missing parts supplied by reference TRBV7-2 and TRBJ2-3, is GAGVSQSPSNKVTEKGKDVELRCDPISGHTALYWYRQSLGQGLEFLIYFQGNSAPDKSGLPSDRFSAERTGGSVSTLTIQRTQQEDSAVYLCASSPPRTSGSTDTQYFGPGTRLTVL.

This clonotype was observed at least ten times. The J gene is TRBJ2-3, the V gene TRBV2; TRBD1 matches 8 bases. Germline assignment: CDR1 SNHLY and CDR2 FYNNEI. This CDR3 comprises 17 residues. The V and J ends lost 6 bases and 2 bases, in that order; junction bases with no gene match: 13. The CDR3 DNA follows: TGTGCCAGCAGCGTGCCTTCCAGGGGGCGGGCCACAGATACGCAGTATTTT. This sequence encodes CASSVPSRGRATDTQYF.

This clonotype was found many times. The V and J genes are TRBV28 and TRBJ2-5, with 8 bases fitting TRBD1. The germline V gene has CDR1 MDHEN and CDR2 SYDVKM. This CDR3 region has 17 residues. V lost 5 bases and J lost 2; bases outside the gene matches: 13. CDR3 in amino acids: CASSGRRTGTLQETQYF. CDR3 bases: TGTGCCAGCAGTGGACGGAGGACAGGGACGTTACAAGAGACCCAGTACTTC.

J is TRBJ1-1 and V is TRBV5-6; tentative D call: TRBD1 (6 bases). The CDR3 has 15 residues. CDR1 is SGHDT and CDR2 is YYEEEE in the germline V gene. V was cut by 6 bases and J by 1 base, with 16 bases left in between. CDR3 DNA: TGTGCCAGCACCTCTAAGGGGGTTTCGAACACTGAAGCTTTCTTT. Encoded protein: CASTSKGVSNTEAFF.